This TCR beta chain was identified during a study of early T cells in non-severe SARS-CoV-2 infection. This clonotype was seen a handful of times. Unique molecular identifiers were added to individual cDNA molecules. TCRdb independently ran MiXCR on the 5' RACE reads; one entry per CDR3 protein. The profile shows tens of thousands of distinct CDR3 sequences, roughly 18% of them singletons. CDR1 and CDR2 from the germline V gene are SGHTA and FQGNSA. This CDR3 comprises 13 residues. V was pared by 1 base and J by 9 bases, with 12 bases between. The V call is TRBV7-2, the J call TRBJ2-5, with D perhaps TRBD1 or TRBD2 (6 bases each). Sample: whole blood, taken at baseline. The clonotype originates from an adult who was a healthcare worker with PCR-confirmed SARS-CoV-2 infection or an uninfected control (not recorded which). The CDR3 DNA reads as TGTGCCAGCAGCTTAGAAAGGGGGGCGGCCCAGTACTTC. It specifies CASSLERGAAQYF.